A single T cell receptor beta chain is shown here with its context. What it binds is not known. The sample is drawn from a study of cytomegalovirus exposure and HLA in healthy donors. Notes on the study in general: In an earlier analysis, most TCR beta V segments were productive about 90% or about 30% of the time. Differences between HLA loci emerged in a later analysis of TCR association rates, with DRB1 most and HLA-C fewest. Later on, a genetic analysis was performed. It linked a missense variant in DCLRE1C with V- and J-gene trimming of TCR beta.

The length of the CDR3 is 15 residues. The V segment lost 2 bases and the J segment 4 bases; nucleotides outside the gene matches: 4. Germline V CDR1 and CDR2: SGHAT, FQNNGV. With 60 Vbeta and 13 Jbeta primers, the PCR was carried out. Repertoires were generated with immunoSEQ multiplex PCR, while TCRdb's copy carries only in-frame clones and drops some. The sample records 190,000 or so clones, 82% being singletons. The chain employs TRBV11-2 and TRBJ2-2; TRBD1 matches 7 bases. This TCR was recovered from a boy aged 2 to 10 in good health and CMV-seronegative. Sequences were obtained from PBMCs. The CDR3 DNA is TGTGCCAGCAGCTTACAGGGGGACATCACCGGGGAGCTGTTTTTT. Translation: CASSLQGDITGELFF.